The source of this T cell receptor (beta chain) is a study of T cell responses to AZD1222 COVID-19 vaccine. About the research overall: It was second doses at about 4 or about 12 weeks that were pooled.

On this clone itself: Its antigen is undetermined.

Study-wide results and caveats: Repertoire sampling happened only post peak T cell response.

This CDR3 has 12 amino acids. Trimming shortened V by 7 bases and J by 8 bases, and 12 bases separated the two germline ends. Profiled with immunoSEQ multiplex PCR; TCRdb holds only in-frame clones, not every one. Of about 110,000 clones listed, less than 95% were seen once; the top ten hold about 7.8%. The sample consisted of peripheral blood, taken on day 0 of AZD1222 vaccination. The TCR sequence derives from an adult in good health. The genes are TRBV12-3 or TRBV12-4 and TRBJ1-5, with a tentative D call TRBD1 (5 bases). The CDR3 loop is CASTEKGEPQHF. The CDR3 coding sequence is TGTGCCAGCACCGAAAAAGGGGAGCCCCAGCATTTT.